The source of this TCR beta chain is a study of T cells expressing NK-cell markers. Across the whole study: The TCR beta repertoires originated in sorted CD3+CD56+NKG2C+, CD3+CD56+NKG2C- and CD3+CD56-NKG2C+ T cells.

TCRdb re-called the 5' RACE reads and catalogs CDR3 proteins one per entry, DNA excluded. The sample has 400,000 or so distinct CDR3 sequences; the top ten hold about 10%. There are 14 residues in the CDR3. The germline V gene has CDR1 LGHNT and CDR2 FRNRAP. This TCR was recovered from a woman aged 50 to 65 in good health. The sample taken for sequencing was blood T cells: a sorted CD56 or NKG2C T cell subset, CD4+ or CD8+ T cells, or bulk PBMC T cells (not recorded which). The V gene is TRBV12-5, the J gene TRBJ1-5. The CDR3 region is CASGLVPGNQPQHF.